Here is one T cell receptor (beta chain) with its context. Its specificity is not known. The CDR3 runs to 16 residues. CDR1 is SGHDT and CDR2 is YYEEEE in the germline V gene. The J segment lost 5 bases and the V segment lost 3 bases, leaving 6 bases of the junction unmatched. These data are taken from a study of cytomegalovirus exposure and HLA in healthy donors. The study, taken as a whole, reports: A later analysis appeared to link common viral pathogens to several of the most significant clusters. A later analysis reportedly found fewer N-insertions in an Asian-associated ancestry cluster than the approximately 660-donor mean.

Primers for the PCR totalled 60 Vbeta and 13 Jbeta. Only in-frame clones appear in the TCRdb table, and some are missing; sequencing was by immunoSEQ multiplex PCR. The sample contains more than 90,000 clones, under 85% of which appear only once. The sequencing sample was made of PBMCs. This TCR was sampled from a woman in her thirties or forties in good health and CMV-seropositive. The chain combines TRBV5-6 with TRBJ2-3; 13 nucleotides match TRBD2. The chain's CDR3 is CASSWGLAGNGDTQYF. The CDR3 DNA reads TGTGCCAGCAGCTGGGGACTAGCGGGAAATGGAGATACGCAGTATTTT.